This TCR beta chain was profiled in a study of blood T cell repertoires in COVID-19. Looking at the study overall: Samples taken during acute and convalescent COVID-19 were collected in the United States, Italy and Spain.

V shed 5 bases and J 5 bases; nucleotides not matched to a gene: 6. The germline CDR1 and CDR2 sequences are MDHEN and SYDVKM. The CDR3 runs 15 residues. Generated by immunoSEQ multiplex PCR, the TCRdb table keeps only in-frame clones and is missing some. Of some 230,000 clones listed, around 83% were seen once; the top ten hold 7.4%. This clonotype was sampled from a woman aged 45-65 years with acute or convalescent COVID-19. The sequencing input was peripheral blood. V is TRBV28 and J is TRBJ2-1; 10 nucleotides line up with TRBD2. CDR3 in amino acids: CASSPLSGRNNEQFF. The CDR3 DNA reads TGTGCCAGCAGTCCTCTTAGCGGGAGGAACAATGAGCAGTTCTTC.